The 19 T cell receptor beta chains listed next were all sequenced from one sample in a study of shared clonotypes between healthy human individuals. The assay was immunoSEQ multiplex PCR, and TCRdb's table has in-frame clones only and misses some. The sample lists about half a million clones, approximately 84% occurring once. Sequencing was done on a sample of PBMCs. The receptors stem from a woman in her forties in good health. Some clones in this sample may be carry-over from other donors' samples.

CDR3 in DNA: TGTGCCAGCAGCTTAGTGGGGGGCAGAGGGGAGACCCAGTACTTC. Protein sequence: CASSLVGGRGETQYF. V usage is TRBV7-9 and J usage is TRBJ2-5; D may be TRBD1 or TRBD2 (6 bases each). CDR3 length equals 15 residues. V lost 1 base to trimming and J lost 5 bases, with 14 bases between them. In germline, CDR1 is SEHNR, CDR2 FQNEAQ (reference sequence).

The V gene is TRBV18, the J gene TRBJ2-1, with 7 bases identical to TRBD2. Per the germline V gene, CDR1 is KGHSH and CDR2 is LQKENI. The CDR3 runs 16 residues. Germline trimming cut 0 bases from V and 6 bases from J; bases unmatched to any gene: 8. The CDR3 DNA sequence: TGTGCCAGCTCACCACCGAGCGGGAAAGGGGCCAATGAGCAGTTCTTC. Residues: CASSPPSGKGANEQFF.

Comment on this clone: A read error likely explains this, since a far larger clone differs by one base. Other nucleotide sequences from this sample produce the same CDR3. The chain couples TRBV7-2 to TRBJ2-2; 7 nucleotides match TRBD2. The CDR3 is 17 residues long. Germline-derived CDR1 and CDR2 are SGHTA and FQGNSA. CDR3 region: CASSLLLASANTGELFF. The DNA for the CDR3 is TGTGCCAGTAGCTTACTACTAGCGTCCGCGAACACCGGGGAGCTGTTTTTT. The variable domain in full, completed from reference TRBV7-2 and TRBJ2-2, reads GAGVSQSPSNKVTEKGKDVELRCDPISGHTALYWYRQSLGQGLEFLIYFQGNSAPDKSGLPSDRFSAERTGGSVSTLTIQRTQQEDSAVYLCASSLLLASANTGELFFGEGSRLTVL.

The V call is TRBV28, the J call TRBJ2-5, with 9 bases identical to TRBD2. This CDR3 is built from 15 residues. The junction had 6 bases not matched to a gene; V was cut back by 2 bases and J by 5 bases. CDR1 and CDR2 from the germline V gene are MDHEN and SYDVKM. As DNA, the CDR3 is TGTGCCAGCAGTTTACTAGCGGGACGGTTGGAGACCCAGTACTTC. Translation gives CASSLLAGRLETQYF.

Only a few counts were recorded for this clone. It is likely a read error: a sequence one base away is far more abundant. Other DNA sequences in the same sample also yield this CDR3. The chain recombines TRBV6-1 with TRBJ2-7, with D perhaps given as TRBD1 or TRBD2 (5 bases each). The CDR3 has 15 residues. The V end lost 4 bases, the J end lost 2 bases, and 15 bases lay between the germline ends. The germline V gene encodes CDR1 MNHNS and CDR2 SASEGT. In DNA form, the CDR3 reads TGTGCCAGCAGTGTAGGGACGGCTAACACCTACGAGCAGTACTTC. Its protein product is CASSVGTANTYEQYF.

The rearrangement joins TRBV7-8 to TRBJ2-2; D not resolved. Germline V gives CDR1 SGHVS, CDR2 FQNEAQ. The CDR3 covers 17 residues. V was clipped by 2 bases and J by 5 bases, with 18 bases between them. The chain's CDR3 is CASSLSRQARPTGELFF. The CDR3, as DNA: TGTGCCAGCAGCTTATCGCGTCAGGCCAGGCCAACCGGGGAGCTGTTTTTT.

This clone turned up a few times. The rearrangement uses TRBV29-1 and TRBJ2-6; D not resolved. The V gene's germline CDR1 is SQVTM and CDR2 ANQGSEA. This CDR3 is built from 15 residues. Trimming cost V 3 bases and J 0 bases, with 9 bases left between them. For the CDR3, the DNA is TGCAGCGTTGAGTGGCTCAACTCTGGGGCCAACGTCCTGACTTTC. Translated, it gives CSVEWLNSGANVLTF.

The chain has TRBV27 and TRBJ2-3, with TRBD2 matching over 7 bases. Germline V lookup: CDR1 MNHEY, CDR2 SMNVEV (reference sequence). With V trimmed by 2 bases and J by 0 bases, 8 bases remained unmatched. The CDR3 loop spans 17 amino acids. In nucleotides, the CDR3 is TGTGCCAGCAGTTTACAGTTCCTAGCGGCTAGCACAGATACGCAGTATTTT. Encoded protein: CASSLQFLAASTDTQYF.

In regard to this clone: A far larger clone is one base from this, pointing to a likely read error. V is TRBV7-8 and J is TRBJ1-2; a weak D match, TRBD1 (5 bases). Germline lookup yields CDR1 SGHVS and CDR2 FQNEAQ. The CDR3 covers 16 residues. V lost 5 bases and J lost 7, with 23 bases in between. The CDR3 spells CASSPTAGRVHCGYTF. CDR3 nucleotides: TGTGCCAGCAGCCCGACCGCGGGCAGGGTTCACTGTGGCTACACCTTC.

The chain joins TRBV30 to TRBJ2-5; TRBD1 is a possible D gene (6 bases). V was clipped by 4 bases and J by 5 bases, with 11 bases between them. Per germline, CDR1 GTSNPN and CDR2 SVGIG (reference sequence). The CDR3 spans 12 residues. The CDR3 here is CAWNGQRETQYF. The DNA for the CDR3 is TGTGCCTGGAATGGACAGAGGGAGACCCAGTACTTC.

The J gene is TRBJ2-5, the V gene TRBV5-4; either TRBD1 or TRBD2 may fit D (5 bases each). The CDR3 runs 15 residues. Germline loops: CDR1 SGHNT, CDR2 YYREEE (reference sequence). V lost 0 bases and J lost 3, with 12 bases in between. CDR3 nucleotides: TGTGCCAGCAGCTTGGTCGGGACCGGTAAAGAGACCCAGTACTTC. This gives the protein CASSLVGTGKETQYF.

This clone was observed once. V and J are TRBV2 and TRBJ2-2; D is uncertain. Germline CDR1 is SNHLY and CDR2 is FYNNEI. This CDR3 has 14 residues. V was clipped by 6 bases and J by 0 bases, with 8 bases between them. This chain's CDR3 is CASRLQPNTGELFF. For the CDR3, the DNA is TGTGCCAGCAGGTTGCAGCCGAACACCGGGGAGCTGTTTTTT.

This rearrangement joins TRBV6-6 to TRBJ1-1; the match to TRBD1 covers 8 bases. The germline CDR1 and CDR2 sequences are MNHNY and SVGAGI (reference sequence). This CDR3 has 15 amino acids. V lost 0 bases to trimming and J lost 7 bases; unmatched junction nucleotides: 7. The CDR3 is CASSYSTGAANEAFF. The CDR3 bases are TGTGCCAGCAGTTACTCGACAGGGGCTGCGAATGAAGCTTTCTTT.

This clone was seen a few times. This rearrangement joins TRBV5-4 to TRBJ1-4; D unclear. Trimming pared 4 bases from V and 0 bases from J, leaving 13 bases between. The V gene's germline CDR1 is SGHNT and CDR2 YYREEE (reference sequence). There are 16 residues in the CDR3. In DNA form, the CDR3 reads TGTGCCAGCAGCCAGGACGCGGGTGCAACTAATGAAAAACTGTTTTTT. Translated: CASSQDAGATNEKLFF.

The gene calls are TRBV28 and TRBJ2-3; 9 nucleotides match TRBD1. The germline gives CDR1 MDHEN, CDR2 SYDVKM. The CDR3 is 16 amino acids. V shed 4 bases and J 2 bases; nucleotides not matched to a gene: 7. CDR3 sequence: CASSSLGQGNTDTQYF. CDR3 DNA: TGTGCCAGCAGTTCCCTCGGACAGGGGAACACAGATACGCAGTATTTT.

As DNA, the CDR3 is TGTGCCAGCAGCTCCTTTTTGGCCGATACGCAGTATTTT. Translated, it gives CASSSFLADTQYF. V is TRBV14 and J is TRBJ2-3; no clear D. This CDR3 is built from 13 residues. Germline V CDR1 and CDR2: SGHDN, FVKESK. With 5 bases removed from V and 6 bases from J, the gap between germline ends came to 12 bases.

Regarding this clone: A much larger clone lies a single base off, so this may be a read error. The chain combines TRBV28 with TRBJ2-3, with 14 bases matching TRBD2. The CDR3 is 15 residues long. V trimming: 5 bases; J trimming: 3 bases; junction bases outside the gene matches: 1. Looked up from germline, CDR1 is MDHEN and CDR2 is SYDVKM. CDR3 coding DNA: TGTGCCAGCAGTGGACTAGCGGGAGGAACAGATACGCAGTATTTT. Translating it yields CASSGLAGGTDTQYF.

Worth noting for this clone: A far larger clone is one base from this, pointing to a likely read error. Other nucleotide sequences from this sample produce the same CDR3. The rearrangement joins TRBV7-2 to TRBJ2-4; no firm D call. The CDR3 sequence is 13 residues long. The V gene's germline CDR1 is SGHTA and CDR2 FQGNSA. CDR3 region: CASRSTDKNIQYF. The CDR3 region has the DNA TGCGCCAGCCGATCCACGGACAAAAACATTCAGTACTTC.

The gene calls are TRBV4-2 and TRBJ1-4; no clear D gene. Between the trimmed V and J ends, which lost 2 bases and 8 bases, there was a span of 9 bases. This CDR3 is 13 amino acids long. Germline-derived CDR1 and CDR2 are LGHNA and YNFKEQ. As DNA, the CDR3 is TGTGCCAGCAGCCAACCAAGAGGCGAAAAACTGTTTTTT. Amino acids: CASSQPRGEKLFF.